The rows below give T cell receptor beta chains drawn from one sample of a study of post-analysis software for immune sequencing data. Each CDR3 protein gets one entry after TCRdb re-called the PCR reads with MiXCR. The table has roughly 200,000 distinct CDR3 sequences, 25% to 30% seen once. Sample: blood. These receptors were obtained from a girl aged 2-17 years with multiple sclerosis. The CDR3 runs from the conserved cysteine through the conserved F or W. The D gene is left open where the match is weak. Clone size is not always given. Where it is, it says once, few, many or a class for expanded clones.

TRBV20-1,many,TRBJ1-2,14,.,CSAAGARDKWGYTF,TGCAGTGCTGCTGGGGCGCGGGACAAGTGGGGCTACACCTTC
TRBV29-1,many,TRBJ2-5,12,.,CSVEEGSETQYF,TGCAGCGTTGAAGAGGGTTCCGAGACCCAGTACTTC
TRBV6-6,.,TRBJ1-4,14,TRBD1,CASRTGTGDGKLFF,TGTGCCAGCAGGACCGGGACAGGGGATGGAAAACTGTTTTTT
TRBV18,few,TRBJ2-7,12,.,CASSPGNYEQYF,TGTGCCAGCTCACCAGGGAACTACGAGCAGTACTTC
TRBV7-9,few,TRBJ1-3,13,.,CASSLGEGNTIYF,TGTGCCAGCAGCTTAGGGGAAGGAAACACCATATATTTT
TRBV5-1,.,TRBJ1-1,15,TRBD1,CASSWSDRGDSEAFF,TGCGCCAGCAGCTGGAGCGACAGGGGGGATTCTGAAGCTTTCTTT
TRBV20-1,many,TRBJ2-3,12,TRBD2,CSAHPGGDTQYF,TGCAGTGCCCACCCGGGGGGAGATACGCAGTATTTT
TRBV7-9,.,TRBJ2-7,14,.,CASGQSSSRYEQYF,TGTGCCAGCGGGCAGTCATCCTCTCGGTACGAGCAGTACTTC
TRBV12-3/TRBV12-4,many,TRBJ2-7,13,.,CASSRQEVHEQYF,TGTGCCAGCAGCCGACAGGAGGTCCACGAGCAGTACTTC
TRBV5-1,.,TRBJ1-1,14,.,CASSLSSQNTEAFF,TGCGCCAGCAGCTTGAGTTCCCAGAACACTGAAGCTTTCTTT
TRBV5-1,.,TRBJ1-1,15,.,CASSLGQVMNTEAFF,TGCGCCAGCAGCTTGGGCCAGGTCATGAACACTGAAGCTTTCTTT
TRBV29-1,few,TRBJ2-7,15,TRBD2,CSVDGLAGPYNEQYF,TGCAGCGTTGATGGACTAGCGGGACCCTACAATGAGCAGTACTTC
TRBV12-3/TRBV12-4,many,TRBJ2-5,13,.,CASSLGQGQTQYF,TGTGCCAGCAGTTTAGGGCAGGGACAGACCCAGTACTTC
TRBV20-1,.,TRBJ2-1,17,.,CSAQPPQFAGSSYEQFF,TGCAGTGCTCAACCACCCCAGTTCGCGGGGAGCTCCTATGAGCAGTTCTTC
TRBV2,many,TRBJ2-7,17,.,CASSDPGTRKGSYEQYF,TGTGCCAGCAGTGACCCCGGGACAAGAAAAGGGTCCTACGAGCAGTACTTC
TRBV10-3,few,TRBJ1-2,12,.,CAISESNYGYTF,TGTGCCATCAGTGAGTCCAACTATGGCTACACCTTC
TRBV27,few,TRBJ2-7,13,.,CASSPPGGAEQYF,TGTGCCAGCAGTCCCCCGGGGGGCGCCGAGCAGTACTTC
TRBV29-1,.,TRBJ2-1,17,TRBD2,CSVEELSSGRSGDEQFF,TGCAGCGTTGAAGAGCTCTCTAGCGGGAGGTCGGGTGACGAGCAGTTCTTC
TRBV7-2,.,TRBJ1-5,15,.,CASSLTGNNNQPQHF,TGTGCCAGCAGCTTAACAGGGAATAACAATCAGCCCCAGCATTTT
TRBV5-1,.,TRBJ2-3,15,.,CASRSGGDLTNTQYF,TGCGCCAGCAGATCTGGCGGGGACCTCACAAATACGCAGTATTTT
TRBV6-5,.,TRBJ1-2,14,.,CASSYSFRTMRYTF,TGTGCCAGCAGTTACTCCTTCAGGACCATGCGGTACACCTTC
TRBV6-5,many,TRBJ2-1,17,TRBD2,CASIWLAGGITYNEQFF,TGTGCCAGCATTTGGCTAGCGGGGGGGATCACCTACAATGAGCAGTTCTTC
TRBV28,.,TRBJ2-5,15,.,CASSLSRRAIYGQYF,TGTGCCAGCAGTCTATCTCGAAGGGCGATCTACGGGCAGTACTTC
TRBV6-5,many,TRBJ1-2,17,.,CASSYSHWGGANYGYTF,TGTGCCAGCAGTTACTCCCACTGGGGGGGCGCTAACTATGGCTACACCTTC
TRBV7-9,.,TRBJ1-6,15,.,CASSLEDGYNSPLHF,TGTGCCAGCAGCTTAGAGGACGGCTATAATTCACCCCTCCACTTT
TRBV24-1,many,TRBJ2-7,15,TRBD1,CATSDTGQGIYEQYF,TGTGCCACCAGTGACACAGGACAGGGAATCTACGAGCAGTACTTC
TRBV27,.,TRBJ2-1,13,TRBD1,CANPTDRSNEQFF,TGTGCCAACCCAACGGACAGGTCCAATGAGCAGTTCTTC
TRBV6-4,many,TRBJ2-1,14,TRBD2,CASSARGGVNEQFF,TGTGCCAGCAGTGCGCGGGGGGGCGTGAACGAGCAGTTCTTC
TRBV5-1,many,TRBJ2-1,16,TRBD1,CASSSQGQGVHNEQFF,TGCGCCAGCAGCTCCCAGGGACAGGGCGTCCACAATGAGCAGTTCTTC
TRBV7-7,.,TRBJ2-1,15,TRBD1,CASSLETGGCNEQFF,TGTGCCAGCAGCCTGGAGACAGGGGGCTGCAATGAGCAGTTCTTC
TRBV16,few,TRBJ1-2,12,.,CASSQSRRGYTF,TGTGCCAGCAGCCAATCCAGACGGGGCTACACCTTC
TRBV2,few,TRBJ2-7,16,TRBD2,CASSETPGGDSYEQYF,TGTGCCAGCAGTGAAACCCCGGGGGGTGACTCCTACGAGCAGTACTTC
TRBV20-1,many,TRBJ2-4,14,TRBD2,CSARRLAGKNIQYF,TGCAGTGCTAGAAGGCTAGCGGGGAAAAACATTCAGTACTTC
TRBV2,few,TRBJ2-7,14,.,CASSEHGELYEQYF,TGTGCCAGCAGTGAGCACGGGGAGCTTTACGAGCAGTACTTC
TRBV2,few,TRBJ2-1,15,.,CASSSHRGRGYEQFF,TGTGCCAGCAGTTCCCATAGGGGCAGGGGCTATGAGCAGTTCTTC
TRBV14,.,TRBJ2-3,17,.,CASSQPRSAGDTDAQYF,TGTGCCAGCAGCCAACCAAGAAGCGCGGGGGACACAGATGCGCAGTATTTT
TRBV3-1,few,TRBJ1-5,14,.,CASSQKISNQPQHF,TGTGCCAGCAGCCAAAAGATAAGCAATCAGCCCCAGCATTTT
TRBV18,many,TRBJ1-1,15,.,CASSPEAGGLLGAFF,TGTGCCAGCTCACCAGAGGCCGGGGGACTGTTGGGAGCTTTCTTT
TRBV4-2,many,TRBJ2-7,13,.,CASSQDPGIEQYF,TGTGCCAGCAGCCAAGATCCCGGTATCGAGCAGTACTTC
TRBV11-2,many,TRBJ2-1,17,TRBD2,CASSLTTLAGGYNEQFF,TGTGCCAGCAGCTTAACCACGCTAGCGGGGGGATACAATGAGCAGTTCTTC
TRBV3-1,many,TRBJ2-7,14,.,CASSQAGPGDEQYF,TGTGCCAGCAGCCAAGCTGGTCCGGGGGACGAGCAGTACTTC
TRBV4-1,.,TRBJ1-1,13,.,CASSQEGGRGAFF,TGCGCCAGCAGCCAAGAAGGAGGCAGGGGAGCTTTCTTT